The next 22 T cell receptor beta chains were all read from a single sample in a study of T cell responses to AZD1222 COVID-19 vaccine. Sequencing was performed with immunoSEQ multiplex PCR; in TCRdb, only in-frame clones are kept and a portion is missing. The sample comprises around 260,000 clones, 93% of which are singletons, and roughly 0.51% rests with the top ten. The sequencing here drew on peripheral blood, taken on day 0 of AZD1222 vaccination. These receptors came from an adult in good health.

This sequence joins TRBV28 and TRBJ2-7; D is possibly TRBD2 (6 bases). This CDR3 spans 16 amino acids. The V end was cut by 3 bases, the J end by 2 bases, with 17 bases between. Germline-derived CDR1 and CDR2 are MDHEN and SYDVKM. DNA for the CDR3: TGTGCCAGCAGTTTTGCGGGGCCGGCGCGGACCTACGAGCAGTACTTC. Residues: CASSFAGPARTYEQYF.

This sequence joins TRBV5-1 and TRBJ1-1; D is undetermined. The CDR3 is 14 residues long. Germline V gives CDR1 SGHRS, CDR2 YFSETQ. V was pared by 3 bases and J by 3 bases, with 12 bases between. The CDR3, as DNA: TGCGCCAGCAGCTCGGCGATACTGGACACTGAAGCTTTCTTT. Translating gives CASSSAILDTEAFF.

This chain links TRBV5-1 with TRBJ1-3, with 12 bases lining up with TRBD1. CDR3 size: 15 residues. V shed 6 bases, J shed 1 base, and the junction held 2 bases outside the gene matches. The germline CDR1 and CDR2 sequences are SGHRS and YFSETQ. The CDR3 DNA follows: TGCGCCAGCATGGGACAGGGGGCTTCTGGAAACACCATATATTTT. Translation gives CASMGQGASGNTIYF. Full variable domain (rest looked up from reference TRBV5-1 and TRBJ1-3): KAGVTQTPRYLIKTRGQQVTLSCSPISGHRSVSWYQQTPGQGLQFLFEYFSETQRNKGNFPGRFSGRQFSNSRSEMNVSTLELGDSALYLCASMGQGASGNTIYFGEGSWLTVV.

The rearrangement uses TRBV28 and TRBJ1-4; 8 bases match TRBD1. J gave up 0 bases and V 5 bases, and 8 bases lay outside the gene matches. The germline V gene encodes CDR1 MDHEN and CDR2 SYDVKM. The CDR3 loop spans 17 amino acids. DNA of the CDR3: TGTGCCAGCAGTCTTCCCCTGGGACAGGCAACTAATGAAAAACTGTTTTTT. Amino acid sequence: CASSLPLGQATNEKLFF.

The chain recombines TRBV18 with TRBJ1-2; D not resolved. The germline CDR1 and CDR2 sequences are KGHSH and LQKENI. The CDR3 spans 14 residues. Deletions cut 4 bases from V and 7 bases from J, with 16 bases between. In nucleotides, the CDR3 is TGTGCCAGCTCACAGCAGAATTTACTCTCTGGCTACACCTTC. This gives the protein CASSQQNLLSGYTF. The whole variable domain, remainder taken from reference TRBV18 and TRBJ1-2, is NAGVMQNPRHLVRRRGQEARLRCSPMKGHSHVYWYRQLPEEGLKFMVYLQKENIIDESGMPKERFSAEFPKEGPSILRIQQVVRGDSAAYFCASSQQNLLSGYTFGSGTRLTVV.

The chain combines TRBV2 with TRBJ1-2, with D maybe TRBD1 (6 bases). Germline loops: CDR1 SNHLY, CDR2 FYNNEI. V gave up 4 bases and J gave up 1 base, with 13 bases separating them. This CDR3 contains 15 residues. The DNA for the CDR3 is TGTGCCAGCAGTGTCAGGGGCCGTATTAACTATGGCTACACCTTC. Protein sequence: CASSVRGRINYGYTF. Full variable domain (remainder filled in from reference TRBV2 and TRBJ1-2): EPEVTQTPSHQVTQMGQEVILRCVPISNHLYFYWYRQILGQKVEFLVSFYNNEISEKSEIFDDQFSVERPDGSNFTLKIRSTKLEDSAMYFCASSVRGRINYGYTFGSGTRLTVV.

The CDR3 nucleotides are TGCAGCGTTCCCGACAGACGGGTCAATGAGCAGTTCTTC. The encoded protein is CSVPDRRVNEQFF. The chain has TRBV29-1 and TRBJ2-1; D perhaps matches TRBD1 (5 bases). V lost 5 bases to trimming and J lost 6 bases, with 14 bases between them. Germline CDR1 reads SQVTM; CDR2 reads ANQGSEA. This CDR3 region has 13 residues.

This chain joins TRBV24-1 and TRBJ2-1; no definite D call. In germline, CDR1 is KGHDR, CDR2 SFDVKD. There are 11 residues in the CDR3. Trimming removed 4 bases from V and 5 bases from J, with 2 bases in between. DNA of the CDR3: TGTGCCACCAGTGACAACAATGAGCAGTTCTTC. This encodes CATSDNNEQFF.

The CDR3 here is CASRDRAYSPLHF. DNA for the CDR3: TGTGCCAGCAGAGACAGGGCGTATTCACCCCTCCACTTT. V gene TRBV27 combines with J gene TRBJ1-6; 7 positions agree with TRBD1. The junction had 4 bases not matched to a gene; V was cut back by 6 bases and J by 8 bases. CDR3 length equals 13 residues. CDR1 is MNHEY, CDR2 SMNVEV, per germline (reference sequence).

The chain combines TRBV27 with TRBJ1-1; D is possibly TRBD1 (5 bases). Trimming took 6 bases from V and 11 from J, leaving 16 bases between them. The germline gives CDR1 MNHEY, CDR2 SMNVEV (reference sequence). This CDR3 is 12 amino acids long. CDR3 nucleotides: TGTGCCAGCAGCCCCGGGGGGTATTCGGCTTTCTTT. Its translation: CASSPGGYSAFF.

The chain is built from TRBV5-6 and TRBJ2-1; D perhaps matches TRBD2 (6 bases). The germline CDR1 and CDR2 sequences are SGHDT and YYEEEE. The V gene lost 4 bases and the J gene lost 4 bases, with 15 bases spanning the gap. The CDR3 covers 15 residues. The CDR3: CASSAQGGRYNEQFF. The DNA for the CDR3 is TGTGCCAGCAGCGCTCAGGGAGGAAGGTACAATGAGCAGTTCTTC.

This clone was detected only once. This chain uses TRBV28 with TRBJ1-2; D unresolved. Germline V gene data show CDR1 as MDHEN and CDR2 as SYDVKM. The ends were cut back, 6 bases at V and 3 bases at J, with 8 bases in the middle. CDR3 length: 12 residues. The CDR3 DNA is TGTGCCAGCAGGAGGGATGACTATGGCTACACCTTC. This sequence encodes CASRRDDYGYTF.

V is TRBV6-5 and J is TRBJ1-2; D remains ambiguous. V dropped 1 base and J dropped 0 bases, with 9 bases sitting between them. This CDR3 is 15 amino acids long. From germline, CDR1 is MNHEY and CDR2 SVGAGI. The CDR3 here is CASSYWTDSNYGYTF. In nucleotides, the CDR3 is TGTGCCAGCAGTTACTGGACGGACTCTAACTATGGCTACACCTTC.

This clone was counted a single time. V and J are TRBV28 and TRBJ1-5; no firm D call. CDR1 is MDHEN and CDR2 is SYDVKM in the germline V gene. The CDR3 has 14 residues. Between the trimmed V and J ends, which lost 2 bases and 4 bases, there was a span of 9 bases. CDR3 DNA sequence: TGTGCCAGCAGTTTAGGCCTTCGAAATCAGCCCCAGCATTTT. It codes for CASSLGLRNQPQHF.

V gene TRBV6-1 combines with J gene TRBJ1-4; D gene uncertain. The germline gives CDR1 MNHNS, CDR2 SASEGT. The CDR3 contains 14 residues. V shed 5 bases and J shed 0 bases, with 7 bases lying between them. CDR3 protein: CASSFRATNEKLFF. The CDR3 DNA sequence: TGTGCCAGCAGTTTCCGGGCAACTAATGAAAAACTGTTTTTT.

The chain combines TRBV20-1 with TRBJ1-1; TRBD1 matches 7 bases. Germline V CDR1 and CDR2: DFQATT, SNEGSKA (reference sequence). The ends lost 3 bases at V and 4 bases at J; junction bases unmatched: 2. The CDR3 spans 12 residues. The CDR3 is CSASEGATEAFF. CDR3 bases: TGCAGTGCTAGTGAGGGGGCCACTGAAGCTTTCTTT.

V gene TRBV12-2 combines with J gene TRBJ2-3; the D call in the table, TRBD2, was not verified against the DNA. TRBV12-2 is an annotated pseudogene. CDR3 length: 15 residues. The CDR3 sequence is CASRLASGSTDTQYF. CDR3 nucleotide sequence: TGTGCAAGTCGCTTAGCTAGCGGAAGCACAGATACGCAGTATTTT.

J is TRBJ1-2 and V is TRBV5-1, with D possibly matching TRBD1 (5 bases). V was clipped by 6 bases and J by 0 bases, with 12 bases between them. Germline V gene data show CDR1 as SGHRS and CDR2 as YFSETQ. This CDR3 region has 14 residues. The CDR3 nucleotides read TGCGCCAGCACCCGGGGGGGAGCTAACTATGGCTACACCTTC. This gives the protein CASTRGGANYGYTF.

This sequence joins TRBV10-3 and TRBJ2-5; 8 positions match TRBD2. Germline trimming cut 7 bases from V and 1 base from J; bases unmatched to any gene: 5. The CDR3 contains 14 residues. Germline CDR1 reads ENHRY; CDR2 reads SYGVKD. The CDR3 DNA sequence: TGTGCCATCAAGGCTAGCGGGCCCCAAGAGACCCAGTACTTC. Protein: CAIKASGPQETQYF.

The rearrangement joins TRBV7-2 to TRBJ2-7, with D maybe TRBD1 (6 bases). V was cut by 7 bases and J by 2 bases, with 21 bases left in between. The CDR3 length is 16 residues. Germline V gene data show CDR1 as SGHTA and CDR2 as FQGNSA. The DNA of the CDR3 is TGTGCCAGCACCCCGGCACCAGGGGTTCTTACCTACGAGCAGTACTTC. It yields the protein CASTPAPGVLTYEQYF.

The chain is built from TRBV3-1 (or the pseudogene TRBV3-2) and TRBJ1-1; D uncertain. Germline CDR1 LGHDT, CDR2 YNNKEL (reference sequence). There are 14 residues in the CDR3. V was clipped by 1 base and J by 5 bases, with 11 bases between them. The CDR3 loop is CASSQVVEGTEAFF. CDR3 in DNA: TGTGCCAGCAGCCAAGTAGTCGAGGGAACTGAAGCTTTCTTT.

This chain joins TRBV15 and TRBJ2-7; 13 bases line up with TRBD2. The V gene's germline CDR1 is LNHNV and CDR2 YYDKDF (reference sequence). There are 18 residues in the CDR3. With V trimmed by 3 bases and J by 2 bases, 10 bases remained unmatched. The CDR3, as DNA: TGTGCCACCAGCAGGGACTACTCCGGGACTAGCGGGGCCTACGAGCAGTACTTC. The encoded protein is CATSRDYSGTSGAYEQYF. Drawing the rest from reference TRBV15 and TRBJ2-7, the complete variable domain is DAMVIQNPRYQVTQFGKPVTLSCSQTLNHNVMYWYQQKSSQAPKLLFHYYDKDFNNEADTPDNFQSRRPNTSFCFLDIRSPGLGDTAMYLCATSRDYSGTSGAYEQYFGPGTRLTVT.